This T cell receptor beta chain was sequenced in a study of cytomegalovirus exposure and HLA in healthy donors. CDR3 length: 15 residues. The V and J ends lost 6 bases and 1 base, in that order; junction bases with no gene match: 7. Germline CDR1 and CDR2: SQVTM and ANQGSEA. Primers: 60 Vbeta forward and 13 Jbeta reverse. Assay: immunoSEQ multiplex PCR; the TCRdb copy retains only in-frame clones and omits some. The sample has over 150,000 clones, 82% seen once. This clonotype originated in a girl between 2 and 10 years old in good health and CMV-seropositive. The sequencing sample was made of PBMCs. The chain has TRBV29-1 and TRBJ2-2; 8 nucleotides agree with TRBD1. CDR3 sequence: CSVDAGQVNTGELFF. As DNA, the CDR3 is TGCAGCGTCGACGCGGGACAGGTGAACACCGGGGAGCTGTTTTTT.